This T cell receptor (beta chain) was observed in a study of chemoradiotherapy in HPV16-positive cancers. Repertoires were sampled repeatedly during chemoradiotherapy. Clones were sequenced by immunoSEQ multiplex PCR, and TCRdb holds only the in-frame ones, with some missing. The sample has around 810 clones; over 75% are singletons. The germline V and J ends were trimmed by 0 bases and 0 bases, with 13 bases remaining between them. Germline loops: CDR1 LGHNA, CDR2 YNFKEQ. The CDR3 is made up of 17 amino acids. Findings and limits, study-wide: Candidate HPV-specific clones and E7-related TCR motifs grew in tumor during treatment. Functional assays defining HPV-specific T cells used only a couple of HPV16-positive patients.

A remark on this clone: Its specificity is not known.

This receptor was obtained from a human donor with HPV-associated anogenital cancer. Sample: tumor tissue, taken from a patient who underwent chemoradiotherapy. The chain joins TRBV4-2 to TRBJ2-3; weak D call: TRBD2 (5 bases). The CDR3 DNA follows: TGTGCCAGCAGCCAAGAATTCGGGATGCGTAGCACAGATACGCAGTATTTT. Its translation: CASSQEFGMRSTDTQYF.